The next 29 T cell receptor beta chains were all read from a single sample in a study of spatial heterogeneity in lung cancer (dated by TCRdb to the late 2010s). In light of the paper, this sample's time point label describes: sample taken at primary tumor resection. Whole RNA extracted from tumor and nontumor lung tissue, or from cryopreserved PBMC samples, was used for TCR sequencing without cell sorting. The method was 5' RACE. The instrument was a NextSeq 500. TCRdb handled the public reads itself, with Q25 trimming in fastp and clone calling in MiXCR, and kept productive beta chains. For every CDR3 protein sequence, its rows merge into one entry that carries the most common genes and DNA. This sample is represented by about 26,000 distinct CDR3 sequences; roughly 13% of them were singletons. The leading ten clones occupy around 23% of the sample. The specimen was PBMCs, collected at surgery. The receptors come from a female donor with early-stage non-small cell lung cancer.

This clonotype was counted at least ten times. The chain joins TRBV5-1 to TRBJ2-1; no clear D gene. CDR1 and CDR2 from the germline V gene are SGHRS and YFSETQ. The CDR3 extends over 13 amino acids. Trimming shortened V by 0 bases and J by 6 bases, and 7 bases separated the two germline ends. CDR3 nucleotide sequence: TGCGCCAGCAGCTTGGTTCAGACCAATGAGCAGTTCTTC. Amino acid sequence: CASSLVQTNEQFF. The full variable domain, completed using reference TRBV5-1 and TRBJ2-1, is KAGVTQTPRYLIKTRGQQVTLSCSPISGHRSVSWYQQTPGQGLQFLFEYFSETQRNKGNFPGRFSGRQFSNSRSEMNVSTLELGDSALYLCASSLVQTNEQFFGPGTRLTVL.

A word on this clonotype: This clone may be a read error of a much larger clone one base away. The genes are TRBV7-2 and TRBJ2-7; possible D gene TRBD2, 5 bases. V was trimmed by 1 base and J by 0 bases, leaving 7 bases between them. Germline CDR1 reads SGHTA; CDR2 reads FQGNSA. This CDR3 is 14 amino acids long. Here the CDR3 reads CASSLGESSYEQYF. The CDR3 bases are TGTGCCAGCAGCTTAGGGGAGAGCTCCTACGAGCAGTACTTC.

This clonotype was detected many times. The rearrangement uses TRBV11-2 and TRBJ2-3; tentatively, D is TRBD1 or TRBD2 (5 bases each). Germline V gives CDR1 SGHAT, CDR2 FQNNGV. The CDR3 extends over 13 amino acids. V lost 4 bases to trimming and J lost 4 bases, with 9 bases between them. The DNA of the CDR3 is TGTGCCAGCAGCTGGGACCAACCAGATACGCAGTATTTT. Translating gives CASSWDQPDTQYF.

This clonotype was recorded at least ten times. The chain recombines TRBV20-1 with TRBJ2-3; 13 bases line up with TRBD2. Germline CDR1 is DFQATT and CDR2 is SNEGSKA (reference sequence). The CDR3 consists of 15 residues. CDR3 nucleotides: TGCCGAGAGGGAGGACTAGCGGGGGTCTCAGATACGCAGTATTTT. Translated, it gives CREGGLAGVSDTQYF.

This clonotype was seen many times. In DNA, the CDR3 is TGCGCCAGCAGCCAAGATCGAGGGTACAATCAGCCCCAGCATTTT. It codes for CASSQDRGYNQPQHF. The J gene is TRBJ1-5, the V gene TRBV4-1; D not resolved. V was pared by 0 bases and J by 3 bases, with 9 bases between. The germline CDR1 and CDR2 sequences are MGHRA and YSYEKL. The CDR3 runs 15 residues.

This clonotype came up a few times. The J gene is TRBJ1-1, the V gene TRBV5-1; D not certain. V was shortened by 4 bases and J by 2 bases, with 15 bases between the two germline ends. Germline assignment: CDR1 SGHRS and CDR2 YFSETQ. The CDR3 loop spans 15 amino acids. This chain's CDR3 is CASSLRTSPNTEAFF. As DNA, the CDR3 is TGCGCCAGCAGCCTCAGAACATCCCCCAACACTGAAGCTTTCTTT.

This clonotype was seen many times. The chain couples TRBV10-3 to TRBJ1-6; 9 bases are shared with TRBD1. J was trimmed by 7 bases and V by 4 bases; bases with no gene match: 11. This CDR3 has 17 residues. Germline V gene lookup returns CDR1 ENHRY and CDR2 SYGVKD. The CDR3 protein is CAISGGPRDRENSPLHF. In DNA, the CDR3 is TGTGCCATCAGTGGAGGTCCACGGGACAGGGAGAATTCACCCCTCCACTTT.

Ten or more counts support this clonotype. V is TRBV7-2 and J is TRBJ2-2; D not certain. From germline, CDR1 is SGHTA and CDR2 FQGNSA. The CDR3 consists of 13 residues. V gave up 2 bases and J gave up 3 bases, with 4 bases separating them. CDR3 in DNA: TGTGCCAGCAGCTTACGCGACACCGGGGAGCTGTTTTTT. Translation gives CASSLRDTGELFF.

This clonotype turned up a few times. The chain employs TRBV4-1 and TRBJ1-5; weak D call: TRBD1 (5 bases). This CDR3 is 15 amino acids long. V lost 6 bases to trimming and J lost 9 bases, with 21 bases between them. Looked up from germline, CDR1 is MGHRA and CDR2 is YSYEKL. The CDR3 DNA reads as TGCGCCAGCAGTCGGGGTCTCAGGGATTATCGGCCCCAGCATTTT. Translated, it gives CASSRGLRDYRPQHF.

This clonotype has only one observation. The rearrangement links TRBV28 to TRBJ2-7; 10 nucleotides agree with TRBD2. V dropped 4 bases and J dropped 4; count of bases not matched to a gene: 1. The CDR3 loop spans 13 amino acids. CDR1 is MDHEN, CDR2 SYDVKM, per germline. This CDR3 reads CASSYSGRYEQYF. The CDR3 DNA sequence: TGTGCCAGCAGTTATAGCGGGAGGTACGAGCAGTACTTC.

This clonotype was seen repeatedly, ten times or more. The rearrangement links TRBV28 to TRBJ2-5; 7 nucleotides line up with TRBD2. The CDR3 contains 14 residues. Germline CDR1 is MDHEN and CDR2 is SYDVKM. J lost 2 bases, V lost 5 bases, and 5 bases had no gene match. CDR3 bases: TGTGCCAGCAGTGTGAGCGGGGTACAAGAGACCCAGTACTTC. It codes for CASSVSGVQETQYF.

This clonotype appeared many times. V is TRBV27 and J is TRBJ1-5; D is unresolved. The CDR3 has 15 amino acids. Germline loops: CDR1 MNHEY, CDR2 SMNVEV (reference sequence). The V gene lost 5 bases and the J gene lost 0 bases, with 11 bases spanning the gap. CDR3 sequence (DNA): TGTGCCAGCAGTCCTCGAGAGGGTAGCAATCAGCCCCAGCATTTT. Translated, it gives CASSPREGSNQPQHF.

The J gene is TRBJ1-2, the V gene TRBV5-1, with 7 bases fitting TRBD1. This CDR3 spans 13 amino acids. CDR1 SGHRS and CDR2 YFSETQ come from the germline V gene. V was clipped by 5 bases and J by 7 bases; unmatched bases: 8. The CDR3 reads CASRPSEGAGYTF. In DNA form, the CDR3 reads TGCGCCAGCAGACCCTCGGAGGGGGCTGGCTACACCTTC.

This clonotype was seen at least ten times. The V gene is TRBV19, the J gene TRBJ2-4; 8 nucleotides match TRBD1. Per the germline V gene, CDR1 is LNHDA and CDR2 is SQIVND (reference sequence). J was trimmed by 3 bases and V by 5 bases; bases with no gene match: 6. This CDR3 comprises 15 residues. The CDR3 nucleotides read TGTGCCAGTAGTTCAAGGGGGACAGGCAAAAACATTCAGTACTTC. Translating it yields CASSSRGTGKNIQYF.

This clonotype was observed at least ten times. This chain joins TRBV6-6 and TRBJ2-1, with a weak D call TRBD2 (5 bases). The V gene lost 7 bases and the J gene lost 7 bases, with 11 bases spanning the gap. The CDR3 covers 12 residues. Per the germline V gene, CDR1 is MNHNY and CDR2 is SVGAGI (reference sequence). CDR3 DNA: TGTGCCAGCACTCTACCGGGGAATGAGCAGTTCTTC. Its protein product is CASTLPGNEQFF.

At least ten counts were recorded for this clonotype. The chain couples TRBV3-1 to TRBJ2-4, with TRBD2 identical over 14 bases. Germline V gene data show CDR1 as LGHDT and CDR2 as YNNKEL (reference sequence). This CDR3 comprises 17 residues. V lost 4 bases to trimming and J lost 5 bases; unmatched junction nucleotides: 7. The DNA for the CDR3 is TGTGCCAGCAGCCCCCGGACTAGCGGGGGGCCCCAAAACATTCAGTACTTC. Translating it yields CASSPRTSGGPQNIQYF. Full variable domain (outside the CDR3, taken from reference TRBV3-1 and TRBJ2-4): DTAVSQTPKYLVTQMGNDKSIKCEQNLGHDTMYWYKQDSKKFLKIMFSYNNKELIINETVPNRFSPKSPDKAHLNLHINSLELGDSAVYFCASSPRTSGGPQNIQYFGAGTRLSVL.

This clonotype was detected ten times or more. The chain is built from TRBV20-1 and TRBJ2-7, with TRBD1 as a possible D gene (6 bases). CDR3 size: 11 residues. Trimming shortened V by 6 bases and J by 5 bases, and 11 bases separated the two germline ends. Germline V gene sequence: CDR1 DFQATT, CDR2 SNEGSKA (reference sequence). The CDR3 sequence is CSAPGQNEQYF. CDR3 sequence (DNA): TGCAGTGCGCCGGGACAAAACGAGCAGTACTTC.

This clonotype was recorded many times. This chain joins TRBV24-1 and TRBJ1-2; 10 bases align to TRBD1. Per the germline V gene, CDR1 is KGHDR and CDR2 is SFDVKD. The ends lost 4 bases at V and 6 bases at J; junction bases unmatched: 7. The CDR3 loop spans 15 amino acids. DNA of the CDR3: TGTGCCACCAGTGAAACCCAGGACAGGGGGAATGGCTACACCTTC. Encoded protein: CATSETQDRGNGYTF.

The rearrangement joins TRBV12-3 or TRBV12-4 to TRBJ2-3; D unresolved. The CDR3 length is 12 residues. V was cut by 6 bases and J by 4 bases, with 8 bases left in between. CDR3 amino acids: CASSLQSDTQYF. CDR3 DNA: TGTGCCAGCAGCCTACAATCAGATACGCAGTATTTT.

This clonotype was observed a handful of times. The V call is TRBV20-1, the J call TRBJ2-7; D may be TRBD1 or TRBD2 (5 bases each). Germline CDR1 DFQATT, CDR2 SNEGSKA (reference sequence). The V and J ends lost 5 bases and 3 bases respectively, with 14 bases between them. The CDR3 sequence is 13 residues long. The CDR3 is CSAGSGPYYEQYF. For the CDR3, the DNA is TGCAGTGCTGGCTCGGGACCTTACTACGAGCAGTACTTC.

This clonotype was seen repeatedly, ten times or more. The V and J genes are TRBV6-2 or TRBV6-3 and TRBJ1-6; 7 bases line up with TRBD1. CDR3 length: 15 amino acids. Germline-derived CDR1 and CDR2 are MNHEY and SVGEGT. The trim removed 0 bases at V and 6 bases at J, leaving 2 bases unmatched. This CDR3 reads CASSYSTGFNSPLHF. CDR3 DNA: TGTGCCAGCAGTTACTCGACAGGGTTTAATTCACCCCTCCACTTT.

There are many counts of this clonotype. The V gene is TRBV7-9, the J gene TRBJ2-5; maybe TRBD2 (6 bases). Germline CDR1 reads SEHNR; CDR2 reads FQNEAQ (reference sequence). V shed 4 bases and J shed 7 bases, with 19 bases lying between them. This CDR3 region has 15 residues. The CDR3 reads CASSSLDIPGGTQYF. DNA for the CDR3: TGTGCCAGCAGCTCCCTTGACATTCCCGGGGGGACCCAGTACTTC.

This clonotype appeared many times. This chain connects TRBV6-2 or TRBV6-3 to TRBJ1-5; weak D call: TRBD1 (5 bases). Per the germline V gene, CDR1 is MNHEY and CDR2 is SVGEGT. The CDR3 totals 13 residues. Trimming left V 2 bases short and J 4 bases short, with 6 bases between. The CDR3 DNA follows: TGTGCCAGCAGTTACGGGGGAAATCAGCCCCAGCATTTT. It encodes CASSYGGNQPQHF.

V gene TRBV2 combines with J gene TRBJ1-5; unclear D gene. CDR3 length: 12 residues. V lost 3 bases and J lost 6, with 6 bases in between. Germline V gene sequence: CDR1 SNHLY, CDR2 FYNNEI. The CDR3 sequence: CASSDFLQPQHF. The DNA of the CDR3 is TGTGCCAGCAGTGACTTCCTTCAGCCCCAGCATTTT.

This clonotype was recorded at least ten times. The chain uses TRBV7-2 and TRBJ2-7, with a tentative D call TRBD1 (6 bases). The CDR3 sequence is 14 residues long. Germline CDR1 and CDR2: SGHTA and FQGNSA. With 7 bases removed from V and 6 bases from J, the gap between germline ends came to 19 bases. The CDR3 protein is CASTVGTGYAEQYF. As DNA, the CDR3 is TGTGCCAGCACTGTAGGAACAGGGTACGCCGAGCAGTACTTC.

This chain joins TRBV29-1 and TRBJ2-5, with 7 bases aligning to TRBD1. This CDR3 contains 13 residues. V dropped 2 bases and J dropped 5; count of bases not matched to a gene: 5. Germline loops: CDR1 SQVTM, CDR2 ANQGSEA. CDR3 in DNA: TGCAGCGTTGAAAGGGGCAGGGGGGAGACCCAGTACTTC. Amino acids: CSVERGRGETQYF. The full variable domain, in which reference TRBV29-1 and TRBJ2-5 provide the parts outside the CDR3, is SAVISQKPSRDICQRGTSLTIQCQVDSQVTMMFWYRQQPGQSLTLIATANQGSEATYESGFVIDKFPISRPNLTFSTLTVSNMSPEDSSIYLCSVERGRGETQYFGPGTRLLVL.

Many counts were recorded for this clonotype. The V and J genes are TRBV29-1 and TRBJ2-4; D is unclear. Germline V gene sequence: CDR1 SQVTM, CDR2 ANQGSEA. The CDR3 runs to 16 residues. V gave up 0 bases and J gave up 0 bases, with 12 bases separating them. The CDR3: CSVEDRVWGAKNIQYF. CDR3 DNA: TGCAGCGTTGAAGATCGAGTTTGGGGAGCCAAAAACATTCAGTACTTC.

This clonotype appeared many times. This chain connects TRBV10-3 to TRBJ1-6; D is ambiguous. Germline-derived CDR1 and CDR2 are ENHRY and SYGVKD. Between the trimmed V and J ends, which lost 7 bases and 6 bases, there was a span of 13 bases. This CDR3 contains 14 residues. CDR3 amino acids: CAIKMETANSPLHF. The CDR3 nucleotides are TGTGCCATCAAGATGGAAACCGCTAATTCACCCCTCCACTTT.

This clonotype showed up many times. The CDR3 DNA is TGTGCCAGCAGCCAAGAATTTGTGGGAGTAGTGGGCAATGAGCAGTTCTTC. Its translation is CASSQEFVGVVGNEQFF. V gene TRBV3-1 combines with J gene TRBJ2-1; TRBD2 is a possible D gene (5 bases). Germline-derived CDR1 and CDR2 are LGHDT and YNNKEL (reference sequence). This CDR3 spans 17 amino acids. V was cut by 0 bases and J by 6 bases, with 18 bases left in between.